This T cell receptor (delta chain) was recovered during a study of human gamma delta and Vdelta1 T cells. For this clone: Its specificity is not known.

The study, taken as a whole, reports: Reportedly, Delta One T cells were polyclonal and broadly targeted acute myeloid leukemia.

The CDR3 loop spans 10 amino acids. V lost 0 bases, J lost 5 bases, and 2 bases lay in between. CDR1 and CDR2 from the germline V gene are NTAFDY and IRPDVSE (reference sequence). TCRdb re-called clones from the PCR reads using CATT. The table has thousands of delta-chain clones, approximately 41% seen once; the top ten hold more than 4.5%. The chain uses TRAV23/DV6 and TRDJ1; D is unclear. This sequence was found in a human donor in good health. Sequencing was done on a sample of Vdelta1 gamma-delta T cells from blood grown in culture (DOT cells). The CDR3, as DNA: TGTGCAGCAAGCACGGATAAACTCATCTTT. This codes for CAASTDKLIF.